Below, 5 T cell receptor beta chains from the same sample are listed, as sequenced in a study of radiation and T cells in renal cell carcinoma. Stated time point: blood 2 weeks post-SBRT. Noted treatment: 15 Gy SBRT to primary tumor, nephrectomy 4 weeks later. Profiled with immunoSEQ multiplex PCR; TCRdb holds only in-frame clones, not every one. The sample yields roughly 130,000 clones, 75% to 85% seen once. Specimen: blood, collected from a patient whose treatment included radiotherapy and nephrectomy. The receptors shown here come from a woman aged 55-69 years with renal cell carcinoma.

V usage is TRBV18 and J usage is TRBJ1-1, with a possible D match to TRBD1 (5 bases). Germline V gives CDR1 KGHSH, CDR2 LQKENI. V was cut by 6 bases and J by 7 bases, with 15 bases left in between. The CDR3 covers 13 residues. CDR3 bases: TGTGCCAGCTCGCCGGGGCTAGGGGATGAAGCTTTCTTT. This codes for CASSPGLGDEAFF. Full variable domain (outside the CDR3, taken from reference TRBV18 and TRBJ1-1): NAGVMQNPRHLVRRRGQEARLRCSPMKGHSHVYWYRQLPEEGLKFMVYLQKENIIDESGMPKERFSAEFPKEGPSILRIQQVVRGDSAAYFCASSPGLGDEAFFGQGTRLTVV.

V and J are TRBV2 and TRBJ2-7; D unresolved. Trimming stripped 5 bases from V and 2 bases from J, with 13 bases between. CDR3 length: 14 residues. Per germline, CDR1 SNHLY and CDR2 FYNNEI. The CDR3 region has the DNA TGTGCCAGCAGTCCGCAGATGGGAACCTACGAGCAGTACTTC. Its translation: CASSPQMGTYEQYF.

The chain is built from TRBV27 and TRBJ1-5; unclear D gene. The CDR3 contains 16 residues. CDR1 and CDR2 from the germline V gene are MNHEY and SMNVEV (reference sequence). Trimming left V 5 bases short and J 6 bases short, with 20 bases between. CDR3 sequence (DNA): TGTGCCAGCAGTAGACCAGATCGACCATTAGGTCAGCCCCAGCATTTT. Protein: CASSRPDRPLGQPQHF.

J is TRBJ2-3 and V is TRBV21-1; the table's D call, TRBD1, has no DNA check behind it. TRBV21-1 is shown as a pseudogene. The CDR3 extends over 13 amino acids. CDR3 nucleotides: TGTGCCAGCAGCACAGGGGGCACAGATACGCAGTATTTT. Translating it yields CASSTGGTDTQYF.

V usage is TRBV7-9 and J usage is TRBJ2-7; D unclear. The CDR3 has 14 residues. The ends were cut back, 6 bases at V and 0 bases at J, with 12 bases in the middle. Germline V lookup: CDR1 SEHNR, CDR2 FQNEAQ (reference sequence). Written as DNA, the CDR3 is TGTGCCAGCAGAAGGGATAGGAACTCCTACGAGCAGTACTTC. It codes for CASRRDRNSYEQYF.